This TCR beta chain is from a study of cytomegalovirus exposure and HLA in healthy donors. Study-wide findings and caveats: The CMV antigen specificity of a few CMV-associated chains was confirmed through in vitro analysis.

Repertoires were generated with immunoSEQ multiplex PCR, while TCRdb's copy carries only in-frame clones and drops some. This sample carries around 110,000 clones, around 89% of them seen once, and the ten largest clones take 1.8%. Per the germline V gene, CDR1 is LNHDA and CDR2 is SQIVND (reference sequence). The V gene end was trimmed by 6 bases and the J gene end by 0 bases; junction bases not matched to a gene: 17. The CDR3 contains 20 residues. The donors formed part of the approximately 110-subject validation cohort, distinct from the roughly 620-subject first cohort. A note on this clone: Its cognate antigen is unknown.

Input material: PBMCs. The source is a woman aged 18-29 years in good health and CMV-seropositive. The J gene is TRBJ2-6, the V gene TRBV19; 7 bases match TRBD1. CDR3 residues: CASSAAALRGQTSGANVLTF. The CDR3 nucleotides read TGTGCCAGTAGCGCGGCAGCCTTGAGGGGACAGACCTCTGGGGCCAACGTCCTGACTTTC.